One and the same sample provided the 27 T cell receptor beta chains below, sequenced in a study of shared clonotypes between healthy human individuals. Profiling relied on immunoSEQ multiplex PCR, and the TCRdb table lists in-frame clones only, not all of them. The sample has 2 million to 2.5 million clones; almost 96% are singletons. The sequenced sample was naive CD4+ T cells sorted from blood. The subset is: CD45RA+ positively selected. Receptor source: a man in his late teens or twenties in good health.

The V and J genes are TRBV6-5 and TRBJ2-1; possibly TRBD2 for D (7 bases). The length of the CDR3 is 14 residues. V gave up 7 bases and J gave up 4 bases, with 14 bases separating them. Germline CDR1 reads MNHEY; CDR2 reads SVGAGI. CDR3 region: CASTLGGEYNEQFF. CDR3 sequence (DNA): TGTGCCAGCACCTTAGGGGGGGAATACAATGAGCAGTTCTTC.

The CDR3 DNA reads as TGTGCCAGCAGCTCGCCCCCGGGCGGGAAGCCAGATACGCAGTATTTT. Amino acids: CASSSPPGGKPDTQYF. This chain uses TRBV13 with TRBJ2-3; weak D call: TRBD2 (6 bases). This CDR3 contains 16 residues. CDR1 and CDR2 from the germline V gene are PRHDT and FYEKMQ (reference sequence). Trimming took off 4 bases at V and 4 bases at J, with 18 bases between the two ends.

The rearrangement uses TRBV2 and TRBJ2-1, with 8 bases fitting TRBD1. V lost 6 bases, J lost 8 bases, and 9 bases stayed unmatched. CDR1 is SNHLY, CDR2 FYNNEI, per germline. The CDR3 length is 14 residues. Written as DNA, the CDR3 is TGTGCCAGCAGCCTCCAGGGGGCCCTTTATGAGCAGTTCTTC. As protein: CASSLQGALYEQFF.

V gene TRBV27 combines with J gene TRBJ2-7, with D perhaps TRBD2 (5 bases). The CDR3 has 11 residues. Germline V gives CDR1 MNHEY, CDR2 SMNVEV (reference sequence). Trimming took off 5 bases at V and 7 bases at J, with 9 bases between the two ends. CDR3 nucleotides: TGTGCCAGCAGTAGAGGCGGGGAGCAGTACTTC. Translating gives CASSRGGEQYF.

This sequence joins TRBV7-8 and TRBJ1-1; no definite D call. Germline V CDR1 and CDR2: SGHVS, FQNEAQ. Between the trimmed V and J ends, which lost 2 bases and 4 bases, there was a span of 14 bases. The CDR3 runs to 15 residues. The CDR3 spells CASSLLHSGSTEAFF. CDR3 nucleotide sequence: TGTGCCAGCAGCTTATTACATAGTGGTAGCACTGAAGCTTTCTTT.

The CDR3 bases are TGTGCCTGGAGGACAGGGCCCCGGCTGAGCTCCTACGAGCAGTACTTC. This codes for CAWRTGPRLSSYEQYF. The rearrangement joins TRBV30 to TRBJ2-5; 7 bases map to TRBD1. The J call is in doubt because the DNA end fits TRBJ2-7 better. CDR3 length equals 16 residues. Germline-derived CDR1 and CDR2 are GTSNPN and SVGIG (reference sequence).

J is TRBJ2-1 and V is TRBV4-3; 8 nucleotides line up with TRBD1. CDR1 and CDR2 from the germline V gene are LGHNA and YSLEER. The V and J ends lost 0 bases and 14 bases, in that order; junction bases with no gene match: 6. The CDR3 runs to 13 residues. This CDR3 is CASSQERNRGKFF. DNA of the CDR3: TGCGCCAGCAGCCAAGAGAGGAACAGGGGGAAGTTCTTC.

This clone has only one observation. The V gene is TRBV4-1, the J gene TRBJ2-5; 8 bases match TRBD2. The ends lost 0 bases at V and 7 bases at J; junction bases unmatched: 7. Germline assignment: CDR1 MGHRA and CDR2 YSYEKL. The CDR3 totals 15 residues. Here the CDR3 reads CASSQEVGGGGTQYF. CDR3 sequence (DNA): TGCGCCAGCAGCCAAGAAGTCGGGGGGGGCGGGACCCAGTACTTC.

The chain has TRBV7-6 and TRBJ2-7, with TRBD2 matching 14 bases. Looked up from germline, CDR1 is SGHVS and CDR2 is FNYEAQ. The CDR3 is 15 amino acids. Unmatched junction bases numbered 4, after V lost 4 bases and J lost 5 bases. For the CDR3, the DNA is TGTGCCAGCAGCTCCGGGACTAGCGGGAGCAACGAGCAGTACTTC. Protein sequence: CASSSGTSGSNEQYF.

The CDR3 sequence is CASRLKGSREETQYF. The CDR3 bases are TGCGCCAGCAGGTTGAAGGGGTCTCGAGAAGAGACCCAGTACTTC. J is TRBJ2-5 and V is TRBV5-1, with D possibly being TRBD1 (5 bases). Germline V gives CDR1 SGHRS, CDR2 YFSETQ. Trimming took off 5 bases at V and 3 bases at J, with 17 bases between the two ends. The CDR3 extends over 15 amino acids.

J is TRBJ2-2 and V is TRBV19; D gene ambiguous. From germline, CDR1 is LNHDA and CDR2 SQIVND (reference sequence). This CDR3 has 12 amino acids. Between the trimmed V and J ends, which lost 4 bases and 7 bases, there was a span of 7 bases. The CDR3 loop is CASSTGNGELFF. The CDR3 DNA is TGTGCCAGTAGTACCGGTAACGGGGAGCTGTTTTTT.

The chain has TRBV10-1 and TRBJ2-7; the match to TRBD2 covers 9 bases. The CDR3 extends over 14 amino acids. CDR1 is WNHNN and CDR2 is SYGVQD in the germline V gene (reference sequence). With 0 bases clipped from V and 5 bases from J, the junction kept 2 bases outside the gene matches. CDR3 amino acids: CASSESGTSNEQYF. As DNA, the CDR3 is TGCGCCAGCAGTGAGTCGGGGACTAGCAACGAGCAGTACTTC.

The chain couples TRBV6-1 to TRBJ1-5; D gene ambiguous. The germline CDR1 and CDR2 sequences are MNHNS and SASEGT. With 5 bases removed from V and 3 bases from J, the gap between germline ends came to 11 bases. The length of the CDR3 is 14 residues. The CDR3 nucleotides are TGTGCCAGCAGTACGACCGGATTCAATCAGCCCCAGCATTTT. This codes for CASSTTGFNQPQHF.

V usage is TRBV30 and J usage is TRBJ1-6; D is ambiguous. The CDR3 is 16 residues long. Trimming pared 3 bases from V and 10 bases from J, leaving 22 bases between. Germline V lookup: CDR1 GTSNPN, CDR2 SVGIG (reference sequence). The CDR3 here is CAWRGLGRTLASPLHF. As DNA, the CDR3 is TGTGCCTGGAGGGGCTTGGGTCGGACCCTGGCGTCACCCCTCCACTTT. The variable domain in full, with the rest retrieved from reference TRBV30 and TRBJ1-6, is SQTIHQWPATLVQPVGSPLSLECTVEGTSNPNLYWYRQAAGRGLQLLFYSVGIGQISSEVPQNLSASRPQDRQFILSSKKLLLSDSGFYLCAWRGLGRTLASPLHFGNGTRLTVT.

CDR3 nucleotides: TGTGCCAGCAGTGAACTGGCAGGGATCAATCAGCCCCAGCATTTT. It translates to CASSELAGINQPQHF. The chain couples TRBV6-1 to TRBJ1-5; possibly TRBD1 for D (5 bases). Germline CDR1 reads MNHNS; CDR2 reads SASEGT. This CDR3 spans 15 amino acids. V gave up 2 bases and J gave up 3 bases, with 11 bases separating them.

V is TRBV7-3 and J is TRBJ2-3; TRBD2 is a possible D gene (7 bases). This CDR3 has 17 residues. The V end lost 2 bases, the J end lost 3 bases, and 18 bases lay between the germline ends. Germline loops: CDR1 SGHTA, CDR2 FQGTGA. CDR3 in amino acids: CASSLGRGPDTTDTQYF. DNA of the CDR3: TGTGCCAGCAGCTTAGGGCGGGGGCCGGATACTACAGATACGCAGTATTTT.

This sequence joins TRBV27 and TRBJ1-2; the match to TRBD1 covers 7 bases. Germline V lookup: CDR1 MNHEY, CDR2 SMNVEV (reference sequence). V trimming: 6 bases; J trimming: 2 bases; junction bases outside the gene matches: 12. This CDR3 is built from 16 residues. The CDR3 reads CASRFSGQRANYGYTF. CDR3 sequence (DNA): TGTGCCAGCAGATTCTCGGGACAGCGGGCGAACTATGGCTACACCTTC.

The rearrangement uses TRBV6-5 and TRBJ1-3; tentative D call: TRBD1 (5 bases). The CDR3 is 14 residues long. V dropped 6 bases and J dropped 6 bases, with 15 bases sitting between them. The germline gives CDR1 MNHEY, CDR2 SVGAGI. The chain's CDR3 is CASSSQGLENTIYF. CDR3 sequence (DNA): TGTGCCAGCAGCTCGCAGGGTCTGGAAAACACCATATATTTT.

The rearrangement links TRBV18 to TRBJ1-2; maybe TRBD1 (6 bases). V was trimmed by 2 bases and J by 4 bases, leaving 14 bases between them. The CDR3 consists of 15 residues. Looked up from germline, CDR1 is KGHSH and CDR2 is LQKENI. CDR3 sequence reads: CASSPIQGSTYGYTF. The CDR3 DNA is TGTGCCAGCTCACCAATCCAGGGGTCAACCTATGGCTACACCTTC.

The chain carries TRBV5-6 and TRBJ1-5; TRBD1 might be the D (6 bases). Germline V gives CDR1 SGHDT, CDR2 YYEEEE. V was shortened by 6 bases and J by 1 base, with 11 bases between the two germline ends. The CDR3 has 14 residues. The CDR3 protein is CASTKQGSNQPQHF. Written as DNA, the CDR3 is TGTGCCAGCACAAAACAGGGAAGCAATCAGCCCCAGCATTTT.

The rearrangement links TRBV25-1 to TRBJ2-1, with D perhaps matching TRBD2 (5 bases). This CDR3 comprises 13 residues. Germline CDR1 MGHDK, CDR2 SYGVNS. V shed 2 bases and J shed 5 bases, with 7 bases lying between them. The CDR3 sequence is CASSESGNNEQFF. In nucleotides, the CDR3 is TGTGCCAGCAGTGAAAGCGGAAACAATGAGCAGTTCTTC. Full variable domain (rest looked up from reference TRBV25-1 and TRBJ2-1): EADIYQTPRYLVIGTGKKITLECSQTMGHDKMYWYQQDPGMELHLIHYSYGVNSTEKGDLSSESTVSRIRTEHFPLTLESARPSHTSQYLCASSESGNNEQFFGPGTRLTVL.

The chain combines TRBV25-1 with TRBJ2-3; 7 bases are a match to TRBD1. This CDR3 comprises 15 residues. Germline loops: CDR1 MGHDK, CDR2 SYGVNS. Trimming took 3 bases from V and 4 from J; bases not matched to a gene: 7. CDR3 nucleotides: TGTGCCAGCAGTGAGGGACAGCGATTCGCAGATACGCAGTATTTT. It yields the protein CASSEGQRFADTQYF.

This clone was seen only once. The chain combines TRBV7-2 with TRBJ2-5, with D tentatively TRBD1 (6 bases). CDR3 length: 16 amino acids. V dropped 5 bases and J dropped 5 bases, with 21 bases sitting between them. The germline gives CDR1 SGHTA, CDR2 FQGNSA. CDR3 in amino acids: CASSHPTGVGGETQYF. DNA of the CDR3: TGTGCCAGCAGCCATCCCACCGGGGTAGGGGGTGAGACCCAGTACTTC.

V is TRBV28 and J is TRBJ1-1, with D possibly TRBD1 on 6 matching bases. Per the germline V gene, CDR1 is MDHEN and CDR2 is SYDVKM. V was shortened by 8 bases and J by 7 bases, with 14 bases between the two germline ends. The length of the CDR3 is 12 residues. The CDR3 DNA reads as TGTGCCAGCCTGGGGGGCACCGGTGAAGCTTTCTTT. Its translation: CASLGGTGEAFF. Complete variable domain (other parts from reference TRBV28 and TRBJ1-1): DVKVTQSSRYLVKRTGEKVFLECVQDMDHENMFWYRQDPGLGLRLIYFSYDVKMKEKGDIPEGYSVSREKKERFSLILESASTNQTSMYLCASLGGTGEAFFGQGTRLTVV.

The chain links TRBV19 to TRBJ1-5; D gene unclear. The germline CDR1 and CDR2 sequences are LNHDA and SQIVND (reference sequence). V was pared by 6 bases and J by 2 bases, with 20 bases between. The CDR3 consists of 17 residues. CDR3 bases: TGTGCCAGTAGCCCCCAACCAACCAGTCAGGGCAATCAGCCCCAGCATTTT. Translation gives CASSPQPTSQGNQPQHF.

The CDR3 is CAWSRDENTEAFF. CDR3 in DNA: TGTGCCTGGAGTAGGGACGAGAACACTGAAGCTTTCTTT. The chain is built from TRBV30 and TRBJ1-1; D perhaps matches TRBD1 (5 bases). The CDR3 is 13 residues long. Trimming stripped 2 bases from V and 1 base from J, with 8 bases between. Germline V gene sequence: CDR1 GTSNPN, CDR2 SVGIG (reference sequence).

The chain links TRBV5-4 to TRBJ2-5, with 9 bases lining up with TRBD2. V shed 6 bases and J 5 bases; nucleotides not matched to a gene: 14. The length of the CDR3 is 16 residues. Germline loops: CDR1 SGHNT, CDR2 YYREEE (reference sequence). This CDR3 is CASTPLGSGSQETQYF. CDR3 in DNA: TGTGCCAGCACCCCTTTGGGTAGCGGGAGTCAGGAGACCCAGTACTTC. The variable domain in full, completed from reference TRBV5-4 and TRBJ2-5, reads ETGVTQSPTHLIKTRGQQVTLRCSSQSGHNTVSWYQQALGQGPQFIFQYYREEENGRGNFPPRFSGLQFPNYSSELNVNALELDDSALYLCASTPLGSGSQETQYFGPGTRLLVL.